The 15 T cell receptor beta chains listed next were all sequenced from one sample in a study of cytomegalovirus exposure and HLA in healthy donors. Use of 60 Vbeta and 13 Jbeta primers characterized the PCR. Method: immunoSEQ multiplex PCR; TCRdb's copy keeps in-frame clones and lacks some. The sample carries roughly 110,000 clones, 70% to 80% recorded once. The sequenced sample consisted of PBMCs. The receptors originated from a woman aged 35 to 49 in good health and CMV-seropositive.

This clone was seen only once. The CDR3 reads CAWTGGYNSPLHF. As DNA, the CDR3 is TGTGCCTGGACGGGGGGGTACAATTCACCCCTCCACTTT. The rearrangement links TRBV30 to TRBJ1-6; weak D call: TRBD1 (5 bases). The ends were cut back, 4 bases at V and 7 bases at J, with 11 bases in the middle. This CDR3 has 13 residues. Germline CDR1 and CDR2: GTSNPN and SVGIG (reference sequence).

This clone was seen a few times. The CDR3 region has the DNA TGTGCCAGCGATAGGGACAGGGTTGAAGCTTTCTTT. Translating it yields CASDRDRVEAFF. V gene TRBV2 combines with J gene TRBJ1-1; 9 bases agree with TRBD1. Trimming at V came to 8 bases and at J to 7 bases, leaving 5 bases not matched to a gene. The CDR3 runs to 12 residues. Germline loops: CDR1 SNHLY, CDR2 FYNNEI.

On this clone: At one of its ends the junction is not consistent with the germline gene, which may arise from a read error. The sample carries other DNA sequences with the same CDR3. V is TRBV5-6 and J is TRBJ1-4, with D perhaps matching TRBD1 (6 bases). The germline V gene encodes CDR1 SGHDT and CDR2 YYEEEE. The CDR3 loop spans 14 amino acids. The CDR3 bases are TGTGCCAGCAGCCTCCGGACAGTGGAAGAAAAACTGTTTTTC. Translation gives CASSLRTVEEKLFF.

This clone was detected only a few times. The genes are TRBV5-4 and TRBJ2-3, with 8 nucleotides matching TRBD1. J gave up 4 bases and V 0 bases, and 4 bases lay outside the gene matches. The CDR3 contains 15 residues. CDR1 and CDR2 (germline): SGHNT, YYREEE (reference sequence). The CDR3 sequence: CASSLGGQGADTQYF. CDR3 nucleotide sequence: TGTGCCAGCAGCTTGGGAGGACAGGGCGCAGATACGCAGTATTTT.

The V and J genes are TRBV25-1 and TRBJ2-3, with TRBD1 matching 9 bases. The junction had 10 bases not matched to a gene; V was cut back by 6 bases and J by 6 bases. Germline lookup yields CDR1 MGHDK and CDR2 SYGVNS. The CDR3 covers 15 residues. The CDR3: CASSDTGGYSDTQYF. The DNA of the CDR3 is TGTGCCAGCAGCGATACAGGGGGCTACTCTGATACGCAGTATTTT.

Of note for this clone: Other DNA sequences within the sample encode an identical CDR3. CDR3 sequence (DNA): TGTGCCAGCAGTTACGGGACAGGCAACACTGAAGCTTTCTTT. It specifies CASSYGTGNTEAFF. This sequence joins TRBV6-5 and TRBJ1-1, with TRBD1 matching over 8 bases. The V gene end was trimmed by 2 bases and the J gene end by 2 bases; junction bases not matched to a gene: 1. This CDR3 region has 14 residues. Germline V gene lookup returns CDR1 MNHEY and CDR2 SVGAGI.

A single count supports this clone. This chain connects TRBV18 to TRBJ1-5; 9 nucleotides agree with TRBD1. The CDR3 has 13 amino acids. The trim removed 4 bases at V and 6 bases at J, leaving 1 base unmatched. Germline loops: CDR1 KGHSH, CDR2 LQKENI. CDR3 sequence reads: CASSLGQGQPQHF. CDR3 sequence (DNA): TGTGCCAGCTCACTGGGACAGGGTCAGCCCCAGCATTTT.

Concerning this clone: One end of the junction does not line up with germline, which may come from a read error. The chain couples TRBV7-7 to TRBJ2-5; D possibly corresponds to TRBD2 (7 bases). The CDR3 sequence is 16 residues long. Germline V gene data show CDR1 as SSHAT and CDR2 as FNYEAQ (reference sequence). The CDR3 protein is CASSLARGRQSETQYF. In DNA, the CDR3 is TGTGCTAGCAGCTTAGCGCGGGGGCGGCAGTCGGAGACCCAGTACTTC.

This clone is a singleton in its sample. The V call is TRBV9, the J call TRBJ1-1; D not certain. The CDR3 runs to 16 residues. V shed 0 bases and J shed 1 base, with 13 bases lying between them. CDR1 and CDR2 from the germline V gene are SGDLS and YYNGEE. The CDR3 spells CASSVASGQTNTEAFF. The CDR3 DNA reads TGTGCCAGCAGCGTAGCTTCTGGGCAAACGAACACTGAAGCTTTCTTT.

This chain connects TRBV20-1 to TRBJ2-1, with TRBD2 as a possible D gene (5 bases). V shed 6 bases and J shed 10 bases, with 10 bases lying between them. There are 10 residues in the CDR3. Germline lookup yields CDR1 DFQATT and CDR2 SNEGSKA (reference sequence). CDR3 in DNA: TGCAGTGCGACCAAGCGGGAGCAGTTCTTC. Its translation is CSATKREQFF.

The V and J genes are TRBV5-1 and TRBJ1-2; TRBD1 agrees at 8 bases. CDR1 and CDR2 (germline): SGHRS, YFSETQ. Losses at the gene ends were 1 base for V and 8 bases for J; bases not matched to a gene: 7. The length of the CDR3 is 14 residues. CDR3 bases: TGCGCCAGCAGCTTGAGACAGGGGAGAGAAGGCTACACCTTC. This codes for CASSLRQGREGYTF.

The CDR3 region is CASSPQQNSGANVLTF. In nucleotides, the CDR3 is TGTGCCAGCAGCCCACAGCAGAACTCTGGGGCCAACGTCCTGACTTTC. The V call is TRBV2, the J call TRBJ2-6; D remains ambiguous. V was clipped by 6 bases and J by 0 bases, with 12 bases between them. CDR1 SNHLY and CDR2 FYNNEI come from the germline V gene. The CDR3 totals 16 residues. Using reference TRBV2 and TRBJ2-6 for the parts outside the CDR3, the full variable domain is EPEVTQTPSHQVTQMGQEVILRCVPISNHLYFYWYRQILGQKVEFLVSFYNNEISEKSEIFDDQFSVERPDGSNFTLKIRSTKLEDSAMYFCASSPQQNSGANVLTFGAGSRLTVL.

The chain uses TRBV19 and TRBJ1-2; D unclear. Trimming shortened V by 9 bases and J by 3 bases, and 17 bases separated the two germline ends. Germline-derived CDR1 and CDR2 are LNHDA and SQIVND (reference sequence). The CDR3 has 14 amino acids. CDR3 amino acids: CASHPRGIYYGYTF. As DNA, the CDR3 is TGTGCCAGCCACCCCCGAGGGATCTACTATGGCTACACCTTC.

J is TRBJ1-2 and V is TRBV30; D not resolved. V gave up 2 bases and J gave up 6 bases, with 13 bases separating them. The length of the CDR3 is 13 residues. The germline V gene encodes CDR1 GTSNPN and CDR2 SVGIG (reference sequence). The CDR3 DNA reads as TGTGCCTGGAGTCAAGGCCTTGGGCATGGCTACACCTTC. Translation: CAWSQGLGHGYTF.

The CDR3 sequence is CASSPGTSAQETQYF. DNA of the CDR3: TGTGCCAGCAGCCCGGGGACATCCGCCCAAGAGACCCAGTACTTC. V gene TRBV5-4 combines with J gene TRBJ2-5; TRBD1 might be the D (6 bases). The length of the CDR3 is 15 residues. Germline V CDR1 and CDR2: SGHNT, YYREEE (reference sequence). Trimming took off 4 bases at V and 1 base at J, with 14 bases between the two ends.